Below, 21 T cell receptor beta chains from the same sample are listed, as sequenced in a study of T cell responses to AZD1222 COVID-19 vaccine. The assay was immunoSEQ multiplex PCR, and TCRdb's table has in-frame clones only and misses some. Among some 120,000 clones listed, roughly 88% were seen once. The sample consisted of peripheral blood, taken on day 0 of MenACWY control vaccination. The receptors here all came from an adult in good health.

V is TRBV10-3 and J is TRBJ1-1; D perhaps matches TRBD1 (5 bases). Germline assignment: CDR1 ENHRY and CDR2 SYGVKD. V was cut by 6 bases and J by 3 bases, with 11 bases left in between. CDR3 length equals 13 residues. As DNA, the CDR3 is TGTGCCATCAGGATCAGGGATGACACTGAAGCTTTCTTT. Its protein product is CAIRIRDDTEAFF.

This clone has a single count. This chain connects TRBV5-1 to TRBJ2-7; 8 nucleotides match TRBD2. The ends lost 7 bases at V and 3 bases at J; junction bases unmatched: 12. Germline values: CDR1 SGHRS, CDR2 YFSETQ. The CDR3 sequence is 15 residues long. The CDR3 DNA reads TGCGCCAGCGGACCAGGGGCGGGAGGATTCTACGAGCAGTACTTC. It is translated as CASGPGAGGFYEQYF.

A word on this clone: A read error may produce the germline difference seen at one junction end. The V call is TRBV7-7, the J call TRBJ2-2; D unresolved. The CDR3 has 14 amino acids. Germline CDR1 is SSHAT and CDR2 is FNYEAQ (reference sequence). The CDR3, as DNA: TGTGCTAGCAGCTTCCGGCTGGGCACCGGGGAGCTGTTTTTT. It codes for CASSFRLGTGELFF.

This clone was detected only once. CDR3: CASSVGVVHSPLHF. The CDR3 nucleotides read TGTGCCAGCAGCGTAGGGGTGGTACATTCACCCCTCCACTTT. The genes are TRBV9 and TRBJ1-6; D call uncertain. Germline loops: CDR1 SGDLS, CDR2 YYNGEE. The CDR3 runs 14 residues. Trimming removed 0 bases from V and 8 bases from J, with 9 bases in between. The entire variable domain, with the rest obtained from reference TRBV9 and TRBJ1-6, is as follows: DSGVTQTPKHLITATGQRVTLRCSPRSGDLSVYWYQQSLDQGLQFLIQYYNGEERAKGNILERFSAQQFPDLHSELNLSSLELGDSALYFCASSVGVVHSPLHFGNGTRLTVT.

The chain is built from TRBV5-1 and TRBJ2-3, with D perhaps given as TRBD1 or TRBD2 (5 bases each). Trimming took 7 bases from V and 2 from J, leaving 20 bases between them. The CDR3 contains 16 residues. The germline V gene has CDR1 SGHRS and CDR2 YFSETQ. Here the CDR3 DNA reads TGCGCCAGCTCGACGGGACCAACGATCTCCACAGATACGCAGTATTTT. The encoded protein is CASSTGPTISTDTQYF.

The J gene is TRBJ1-2, the V gene TRBV5-1, with 9 nucleotides matching TRBD1. The germline CDR1 and CDR2 sequences are SGHRS and YFSETQ. CDR3 length: 13 amino acids. J lost 6 bases, V lost 6 bases, and 6 bases had no gene match. CDR3 in amino acids: CASNSGTGNGYTF. CDR3 nucleotide sequence: TGCGCCAGCAACTCCGGGACAGGGAATGGCTACACCTTC.

J is TRBJ2-5 and V is TRBV11-3; D is unclear. This CDR3 is built from 12 residues. Germline V lookup: CDR1 SGHNT, CDR2 YENEEA. Trimming shortened V by 5 bases and J by 5 bases, and 9 bases separated the two germline ends. The CDR3 reads CASSQIGETQYF. The DNA of the CDR3 is TGTGCCAGCAGCCAGATCGGGGAGACCCAGTACTTC. Variable domain in full (rest from reference TRBV11-3 and TRBJ2-5): EAGVVQSPRYKIIEKKQPVAFWCNPISGHNTLYWYLQNLGQGPELLIRYENEEAVDDSQLPKDRFSAERLKGVDSTLKIQPAELGDSAVYLCASSQIGETQYFGPGTRLLVL.

This clone has only one observation. The rearrangement links TRBV7-2 to TRBJ2-5; D gene ambiguous. The CDR3 loop spans 13 amino acids. V was cut by 5 bases and J by 2 bases, with 9 bases left in between. In germline, CDR1 is SGHTA, CDR2 FQGNSA. The CDR3 here is CASSADPQETQYF. CDR3 in DNA: TGTGCCAGCAGCGCAGACCCTCAAGAGACCCAGTACTTC.

This rearrangement joins TRBV28 to TRBJ1-5; a possible D gene is TRBD1 (6 bases). This CDR3 comprises 15 residues. V lost 5 bases, J lost 4 bases, and 15 bases lay in between. The V gene's germline CDR1 is MDHEN and CDR2 SYDVKM. As DNA, the CDR3 is TGTGCCAGCAGTCCACAGGGAGGAGGGAATCAGCCCCAGCATTTT. Protein product: CASSPQGGGNQPQHF.

The chain uses TRBV10-2 and TRBJ2-3; D unclear. This CDR3 has 12 residues. The V gene lost 8 bases and the J gene lost 4 bases, with 10 bases spanning the gap. Germline CDR1 reads WSHSY; CDR2 reads SAAADI. The CDR3: CASSPVADTQYF. In DNA form, the CDR3 reads TGCGCCAGCTCCCCGGTGGCAGATACGCAGTATTTT.

CDR3 nucleotides: TGCAGCTCCCGGGAACTAGACTATGGCTACACCTTC. This encodes CSSRELDYGYTF. The chain combines TRBV29-1 with TRBJ1-2; D remains ambiguous. The CDR3 has 12 residues. The V end lost 8 bases, the J end lost 3 bases, and 13 bases lay between the germline ends. Germline V CDR1 and CDR2: SQVTM, ANQGSEA.

The rearrangement links TRBV2 to TRBJ1-2; D is uncertain. This CDR3 spans 12 amino acids. Germline CDR1 SNHLY, CDR2 FYNNEI. V was shortened by 5 bases and J by 6 bases, with 10 bases between the two germline ends. The CDR3 region has the DNA TGTGCCAGCAGTAGGACGCCGGATGGCTACACCTTC. This sequence encodes CASSRTPDGYTF.

This clone appeared a few times. The rearrangement uses TRBV5-4 and TRBJ2-3; 8 bases agree with TRBD1. Germline V lookup: CDR1 SGHNT, CDR2 YYREEE (reference sequence). V gave up 4 bases and J gave up 0 bases; unmatched junction bases: 4. This CDR3 region has 15 residues. The CDR3 bases are TGTGCCAGCAGCCCAGGGGGCACTAGCACAGATACGCAGTATTTT. This encodes CASSPGGTSTDTQYF.

The chain uses TRBV6-1 and TRBJ1-5; 8 nucleotides agree with TRBD1. The CDR3 has 19 amino acids. The V segment lost 2 bases and the J segment 5 bases; nucleotides outside the gene matches: 17. Germline values: CDR1 MNHNS, CDR2 SASEGT. The chain's CDR3 is CASSEKILDRVVSYQPQHF. The CDR3 DNA reads TGTGCCAGCAGTGAAAAAATTCTGGACAGGGTGGTTAGTTATCAGCCCCAGCATTTT.

This chain joins TRBV6-6 and TRBJ2-2, with 9 bases lining up with TRBD2. Germline V CDR1 and CDR2: MNHNY, SVGAGI (reference sequence). The CDR3 has 16 amino acids. The J segment lost 3 bases and the V segment lost 3 bases, leaving 5 bases of the junction unmatched. The CDR3 is CASSYRAGGDTGELFF. CDR3 DNA sequence: TGTGCCAGCAGTTATAGGGCGGGAGGGGACACCGGGGAGCTGTTTTTT.

Note on this clone: This sample includes further DNA sequences coding for the same CDR3. The genes are TRBV5-5 and TRBJ2-1; D remains ambiguous. Germline V gene sequence: CDR1 SGHKS, CDR2 YYEKEE (reference sequence). The V end was cut by 0 bases, the J end by 6 bases, with 4 bases between. The CDR3 loop spans 12 amino acids. The CDR3: CASSLDLNEQFF. The CDR3 nucleotides are TGTGCCAGCAGCTTGGATCTCAATGAGCAGTTCTTC.

The V and J genes are TRBV2 and TRBJ1-4; D may be TRBD1 (6 bases). The V and J ends lost 1 base and 0 bases respectively, with 12 bases between them. The germline V gene encodes CDR1 SNHLY and CDR2 FYNNEI. The CDR3 spans 17 residues. The CDR3 region is CASSEDLGTPTNEKLFF. CDR3 in DNA: TGTGCCAGCAGTGAAGATCTGGGGACACCAACTAATGAAAAACTGTTTTTT.

V usage is TRBV9 and J usage is TRBJ2-3; 8 bases match TRBD2. Trimming removed 0 bases from V and 6 bases from J; junction bases left unmatched: 6. Germline values: CDR1 SGDLS, CDR2 YYNGEE. The CDR3 is made up of 15 amino acids. The CDR3 coding sequence is TGTGCCAGCAGCGTAGGGGGACTAGGGGCGGATACGCAGTATTTT. Its protein is CASSVGGLGADTQYF. Complete variable domain (other parts from reference TRBV9 and TRBJ2-3): DSGVTQTPKHLITATGQRVTLRCSPRSGDLSVYWYQQSLDQGLQFLIQYYNGEERAKGNILERFSAQQFPDLHSELNLSSLELGDSALYFCASSVGGLGADTQYFGPGTRLTVL.

This clone showed up just a few times. The chain recombines TRBV2 with TRBJ2-7; D not certain. With 10 bases removed from V and 0 bases from J, the gap between germline ends came to 13 bases. This CDR3 contains 13 residues. From germline, CDR1 is SNHLY and CDR2 FYNNEI. CDR3 coding DNA: TGTGCCACCGCCGGCACAGTCTCCTACGAGCAGTACTTC. Translating it yields CATAGTVSYEQYF. Full variable domain (missing parts from reference TRBV2 and TRBJ2-7): EPEVTQTPSHQVTQMGQEVILRCVPISNHLYFYWYRQILGQKVEFLVSFYNNEISEKSEIFDDQFSVERPDGSNFTLKIRSTKLEDSAMYFCATAGTVSYEQYFGPGTRLTVT.

J is TRBJ2-1 and V is TRBV5-1, with 8 bases that match TRBD2. J was trimmed by 3 bases and V by 0 bases; bases with no gene match: 8. The CDR3 has 17 residues. The V gene's germline CDR1 is SGHRS and CDR2 YFSETQ. The CDR3 here is CASSLVFRREVYNEQFF. Here the CDR3 DNA reads TGCGCCAGCAGCTTGGTTTTTAGGCGGGAGGTCTACAATGAGCAGTTCTTC.

V is TRBV2 and J is TRBJ2-7, with D possibly matching TRBD1 (6 bases). The germline V gene encodes CDR1 SNHLY and CDR2 FYNNEI. Between the trimmed V and J ends, which lost 6 bases and 0 bases, there was a span of 9 bases. The CDR3 has 13 residues. CDR3 bases: TGTGCCAGCAGCCAGGGGTTCTCCTACGAGCAGTACTTC. Its protein product is CASSQGFSYEQYF.